These T cell receptor beta chains were read from a single sample in a study of blood T cell repertoires in COVID-19. Sequencing was performed with immunoSEQ multiplex PCR; in TCRdb, only in-frame clones are kept and a portion is missing. Among fewer than 500,000 clones listed, 70% to 90% were seen once. Sequenced: PBMCs or T cells enriched from blood (not recorded which). Source of these receptors: a woman aged 18-29 years with acute COVID-19. The CDR3 runs from the conserved cysteine through the conserved F or W. Where a row states a size, it is once, few, many or the class of an expanded clone; other rows omit it.

>TRBJ1-4|-|TRBV5-6
CASSWTGGDEKLFF
>TRBJ1-1|few|TRBV7-8
CASSSAVGVVEAFF
>TRBJ1-2|-|TRBV7-2
CASTEGVRSYTF
>TRBJ1-2|-|TRBV28
CASRGEKDYGYTF
>TRBJ1-4|few|TRBV25-1
CASSERRRGDEKLFF
>TRBJ1-2|-|TRBV27
CASMTQGAGFYGYTF
>TRBJ2-3|-|TRBV11-3
CASSLVSSGRGLDTQYF
>TRBJ1-2|-|TRBV5-1
CASSLAGQGVSYGYTF
>TRBJ1-5|once|TRBV18
CASSPGQGNQPQHF
>TRBJ1-5|-|TRBV5-1
CASSLEGQINQPQHF
>TRBJ2-7|-|TRBV12-3/TRBV12-4
CASSLGGRERDF
>TRBJ2-2|-|TRBV19
CASSIRGELFF
>TRBJ1-2|-|TRBV7-2
CASSLGQGALNYGYTF
>TRBJ1-1|few|TRBV5-4
CASSLGDRDTEAFF
>TRBJ2-1|-|TRBV10-3
CAILGGGTYNEQFF
>TRBJ2-1|-|TRBV12-5
CASGLTPGLAGGKYENEQFF
>TRBJ1-1|-|TRBV18
CASSPADRAEGAFF
>TRBJ2-3|-|TRBV19
CASSMGTGPADTQYF
>TRBJ1-3|-|TRBV28
CASSLVGSSGNTIYF
>TRBJ2-1|-|TRBV9
CASSKRGTSGAYNEQFF
>TRBJ1-2|-|TRBV6-2/TRBV6-3
CASSQNGTAYGYTF
>TRBJ2-3|-|TRBV25-1
CASSSWTESTDTQYF
>TRBJ2-7|-|TRBV12-3/TRBV12-4
CASSLVGVSEQYF
>TRBJ2-5|-|TRBV18
CASSPGTIQETQYF
>TRBJ2-7|once|TRBV7-2
CASSRSPTQGIEQYF
>TRBJ1-5|few|TRBV6-5
CASRRSPGPQHF
>TRBJ1-6|-|TRBV5-1
CASSLATGGNNSPLHF
>TRBJ1-5|-|TRBV4-3
CASSQDLGQGSRQPQHF
>TRBJ1-4|-|TRBV5-1
CASSLAQSGEKLFF
>TRBJ1-2|-|TRBV29-1
CSALSDGYTF
>TRBJ2-1|-|TRBV7-2
CASSFPPGGVDEQFF
>TRBJ2-1|few|TRBV3-1/TRBV3-2
CASSQGLAGVEQFF
>TRBJ1-6|once|TRBV5-5
CASSPRAEKNSPLHF
>TRBJ2-7|-|TRBV3-1/TRBV3-2
CASSTYDEQYF
>TRBJ2-5|few|TRBV7-9
CASSFTGGFQTQYF
>TRBJ2-3|-|TRBV18
CASSPNGQGLLADTQYF
>TRBJ1-1|few|TRBV5-5
CASSLTGNTEAFF
>TRBJ1-5|-|TRBV2
CASIGQANQPQHF
>TRBJ1-6|once|TRBV7-2
CASSRKRAQDVNSPLHF
>TRBJ1-5|-|TRBV4-1
CASSQEMAGGGQPQHF